These 3 T cell receptor beta chains originate from one sample sequenced in a study of T-cell reconstitution after alpha-beta-depleted transplantation in children. Preparing the TCRbeta library involved the use of unique molecular identifiers. TCRdb re-called the PCR reads with MiXCR, one entry per CDR3 protein. The repertoire includes 90,000 to 100,000 distinct CDR3 sequences, 20% to 25% of them detected once, and roughly 23% sits in the top ten. Sequencing used PBMCs, obtained before TCRalphabeta/CD19-depleted stem cell transplant. These receptor sequences come from a boy between 2 and 10 years old with acute lymphoblastic leukemia, due to receive a stem cell transplant.

This clonotype came up a few times. This chain connects TRBV9 to TRBJ2-2; D may match TRBD1 or TRBD2 (6 bases each). The CDR3 covers 16 residues. The V end lost 0 bases, the J end lost 3 bases, and 12 bases lay between the germline ends. Germline CDR1 SGDLS, CDR2 YYNGEE. CDR3 amino acids: CASSVATGAHTGELFF. Written as DNA, the CDR3 is TGTGCCAGCAGCGTAGCTACGGGGGCCCACACCGGGGAGCTGTTTTTT.

The chain has TRBV5-1 and TRBJ2-7; 7 nucleotides align to TRBD2. CDR1 SGHRS and CDR2 YFSETQ come from the germline V gene. The CDR3 is made up of 15 amino acids. Losses at the gene ends were 0 bases for V and 4 bases for J; bases not matched to a gene: 7. CDR3: CASSLEAGVGYEQYF. Here the CDR3 DNA reads TGCGCCAGCAGCTTGGAGGCGGGAGTGGGTTACGAGCAGTACTTC. The full variable domain, with the rest looked up from reference TRBV5-1 and TRBJ2-7, is KAGVTQTPRYLIKTRGQQVTLSCSPISGHRSVSWYQQTPGQGLQFLFEYFSETQRNKGNFPGRFSGRQFSNSRSEMNVSTLELGDSALYLCASSLEAGVGYEQYFGPGTRLTVT.

This clonotype was seen a handful of times. CDR3 region: CASSLDLDTPEEAFF. CDR3 nucleotides: TGTGCCAGCAGCTTAGATCTCGACACCCCTGAGGAAGCTTTCTTT. This sequence joins TRBV7-6 and TRBJ1-1; D uncertain. The length of the CDR3 is 15 residues. The germline gives CDR1 SGHVS, CDR2 FNYEAQ. The V end was cut by 1 base, the J end by 8 bases, with 17 bases between. Combining the CDR3 with reference TRBV7-6 and TRBJ1-1 gives the whole variable domain GAGVSQSPRYKVTKRGQDVALRCDPISGHVSLYWYRQALGQGPEFLTYFNYEAQQDKSGLPNDRFSAERPEGSISTLTIQRTEQRDSAMYRCASSLDLDTPEEAFFGQGTRLTVV.